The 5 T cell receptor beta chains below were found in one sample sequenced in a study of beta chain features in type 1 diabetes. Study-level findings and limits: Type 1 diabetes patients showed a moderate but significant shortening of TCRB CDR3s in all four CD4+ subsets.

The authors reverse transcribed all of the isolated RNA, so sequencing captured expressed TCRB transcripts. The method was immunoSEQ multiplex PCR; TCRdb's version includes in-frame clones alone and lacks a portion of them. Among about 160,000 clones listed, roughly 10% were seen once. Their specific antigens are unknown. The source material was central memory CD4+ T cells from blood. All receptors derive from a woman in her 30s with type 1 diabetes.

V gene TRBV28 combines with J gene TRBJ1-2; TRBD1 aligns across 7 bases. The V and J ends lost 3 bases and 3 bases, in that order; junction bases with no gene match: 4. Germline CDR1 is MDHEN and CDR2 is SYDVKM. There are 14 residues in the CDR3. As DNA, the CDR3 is TGTGCCAGCAGTTTCGCCGGGACAGACTATGGCTACACCTTC. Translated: CASSFAGTDYGYTF.

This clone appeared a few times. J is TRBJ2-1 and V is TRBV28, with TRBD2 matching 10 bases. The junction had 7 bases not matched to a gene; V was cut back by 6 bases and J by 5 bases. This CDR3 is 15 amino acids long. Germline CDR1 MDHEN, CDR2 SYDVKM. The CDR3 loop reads CASSPVAGGNNEQFF. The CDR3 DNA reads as TGTGCCAGCAGCCCAGTAGCGGGAGGAAACAATGAGCAGTTCTTC. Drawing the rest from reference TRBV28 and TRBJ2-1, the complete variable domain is DVKVTQSSRYLVKRTGEKVFLECVQDMDHENMFWYRQDPGLGLRLIYFSYDVKMKEKGDIPEGYSVSREKKERFSLILESASTNQTSMYLCASSPVAGGNNEQFFGPGTRLTVL.

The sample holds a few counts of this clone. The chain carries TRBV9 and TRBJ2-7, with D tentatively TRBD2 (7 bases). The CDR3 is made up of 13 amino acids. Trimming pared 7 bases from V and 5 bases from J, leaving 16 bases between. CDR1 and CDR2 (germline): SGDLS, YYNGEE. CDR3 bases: TGTGCCAGCGGAAGGGGGGGATGGAACGAGCAGTACTTC. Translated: CASGRGGWNEQYF.

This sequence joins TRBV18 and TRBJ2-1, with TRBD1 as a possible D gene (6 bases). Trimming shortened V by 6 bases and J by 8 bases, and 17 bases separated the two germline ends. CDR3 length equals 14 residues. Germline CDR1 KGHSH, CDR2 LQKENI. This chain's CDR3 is CASSLLGGYDEQFF. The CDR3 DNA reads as TGTGCCAGCTCTCTACTAGGGGGATACGATGAGCAGTTCTTC.

CDR3 nucleotides: TGTGCCAGCACTGGGACACCCACCTACGAGCAGTACTTC. Translation gives CASTGTPTYEQYF. The chain is built from TRBV28 and TRBJ2-7; TRBD1 might be the D (6 bases). This CDR3 region has 13 residues. Germline-derived CDR1 and CDR2 are MDHEN and SYDVKM. V was pared by 7 bases and J by 2 bases, with 12 bases between.